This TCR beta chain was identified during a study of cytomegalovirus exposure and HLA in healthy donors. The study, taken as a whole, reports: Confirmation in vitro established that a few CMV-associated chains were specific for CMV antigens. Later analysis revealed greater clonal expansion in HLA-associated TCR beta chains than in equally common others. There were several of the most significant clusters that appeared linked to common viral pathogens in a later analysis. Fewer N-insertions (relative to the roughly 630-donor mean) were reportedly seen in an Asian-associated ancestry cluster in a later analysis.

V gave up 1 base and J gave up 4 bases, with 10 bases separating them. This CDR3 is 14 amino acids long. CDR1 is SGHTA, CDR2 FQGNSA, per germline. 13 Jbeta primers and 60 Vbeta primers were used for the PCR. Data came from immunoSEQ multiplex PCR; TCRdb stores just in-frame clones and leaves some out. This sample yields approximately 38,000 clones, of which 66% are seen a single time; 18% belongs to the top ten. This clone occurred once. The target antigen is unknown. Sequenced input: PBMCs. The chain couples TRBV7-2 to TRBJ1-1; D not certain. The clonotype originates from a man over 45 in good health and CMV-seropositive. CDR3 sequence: CASSLGFQVTEAFF. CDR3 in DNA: TGTGCCAGCAGCTTAGGGTTCCAGGTCACTGAAGCTTTCTTT.